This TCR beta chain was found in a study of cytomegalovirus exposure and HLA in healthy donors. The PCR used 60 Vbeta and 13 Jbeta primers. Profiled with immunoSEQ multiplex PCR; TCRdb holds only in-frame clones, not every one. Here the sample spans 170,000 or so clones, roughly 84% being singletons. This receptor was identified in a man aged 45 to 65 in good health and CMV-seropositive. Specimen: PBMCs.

This chain's CDR3 is CASSAAGYTEAFF. CDR3 bases: TGTGCCAGCAGTGCCGCCGGGTACACTGAAGCTTTCTTT. This chain connects TRBV13 to TRBJ1-1; D ambiguous. The CDR3 has 13 amino acids. The germline gives CDR1 PRHDT, CDR2 FYEKMQ (reference sequence). V lost 6 bases and J 3 bases, leaving 11 bases between the germline ends.